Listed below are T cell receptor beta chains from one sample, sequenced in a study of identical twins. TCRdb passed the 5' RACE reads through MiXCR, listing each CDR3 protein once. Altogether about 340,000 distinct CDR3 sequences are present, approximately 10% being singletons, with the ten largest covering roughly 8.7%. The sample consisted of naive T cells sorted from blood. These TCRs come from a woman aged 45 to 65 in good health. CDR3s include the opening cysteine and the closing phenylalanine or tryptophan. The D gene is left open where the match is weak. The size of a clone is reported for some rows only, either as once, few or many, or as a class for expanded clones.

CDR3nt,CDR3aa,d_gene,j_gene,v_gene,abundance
TGCAGTGCTACCCCAGGGGGACCGAGCTCCTACAATGAGCAGTTCTTC,CSATPGGPSSYNEQFF,TRBD1,TRBJ2-1,TRBV20-1,few
TGCGCCAGCAGCTTGATCGGTGACGGGGACACCTACGAGCAGTACTTC,CASSLIGDGDTYEQYF,NA,TRBJ2-7,TRBV5-1,few
TGCAGTGCCCTAAGACAGGAAGAAGAGACCCAGTACTTC,CSALRQEEETQYF,NA,TRBJ2-5,TRBV20-1,many
TGTGCCAGCAGTTTAGGGACCGTAATCACAAAGCCCCAGCATTTT,CASSLGTVITKPQHF,NA,TRBJ1-5,TRBV3-1,NA
TGCGCCAGCACCCGAGGGGATGGGACAGGGACGACCTACGAGCAGTACTTC,CASTRGDGTGTTYEQYF,TRBD1,TRBJ2-7,TRBV5-1,few
TGTGCCAGCAGCCCGGACCGTCGTGTCAATAATGAGCAGTTCTTC,CASSPDRRVNNEQFF,NA,TRBJ2-1,TRBV12-3/TRBV12-4,few
TGTGCCAGCAGCCTTGGACAGGCCACTTATGGCTACACCTTC,CASSLGQATYGYTF,TRBD1,TRBJ1-2,TRBV27,many
TGTGCCAGCACCCTAGCGGTGATAGGTTTGGCCAAAAACATTCAGTACTTC,CASTLAVIGLAKNIQYF,TRBD2,TRBJ2-4,TRBV12-3/TRBV12-4,many
TGTGCCAGCAGCTTGTCCCCAACAGTCTACAATGAGCAGTTCTTC,CASSLSPTVYNEQFF,NA,TRBJ2-1,TRBV11-2,NA
TGCGCCAGCAGCCAAGGACAGGCCTACTCTGGAAACACCATATATTTT,CASSQGQAYSGNTIYF,NA,TRBJ1-3,TRBV4-1,NA
TGTGCCACCAGTGGCGACAGGGCAGAAGAGACCCAGTACTTC,CATSGDRAEETQYF,TRBD1,TRBJ2-5,TRBV24-1,NA
TGTGCCACCCAGCAGGGCCGGGTCGGGGAGCTGTTTTTT,CATQQGRVGELFF,NA,TRBJ2-2,TRBV6-5,NA
TGCAGTGCCTCACCGGGACAGGGGGCTGGGGCCAACGTCCTGACTTTC,CSASPGQGAGANVLTF,TRBD1,TRBJ2-6,TRBV20-1,few
TGTGCCAGCAGCTTAACAGGGGAGCCTTACTCTGGAAACACCATATATTTT,CASSLTGEPYSGNTIYF,NA,TRBJ1-3,TRBV7-3,many
TGCAGTGCTAGAACCCGACAGGGGGGCTCCTATAATTCACCCCTCCACTTT,CSARTRQGGSYNSPLHF,TRBD1,TRBJ1-6,TRBV20-1,few
TGCAGCGCCCCACGGGGTCCCCGAGGTGAGCAGTTCTTC,CSAPRGPRGEQFF,NA,TRBJ2-1,TRBV29-1,few
TGCAGCGTTCTAGGGGTCACAGATGGGAGCACTGAAGCTTTCTTT,CSVLGVTDGSTEAFF,NA,TRBJ1-1,TRBV29-1,NA
TGTGCCAGCAGCCAAGATGCCGGGGAAACGGTCACCATATATTTT,CASSQDAGETVTIYF,NA,TRBJ1-3,TRBV4-2,NA
TGTGCCAGCAGCTTACTAGCGCAAGGCGCAGATACGCAGTATTTT,CASSLLAQGADTQYF,TRBD2,TRBJ2-3,TRBV5-6,NA
TGTGCCAGCAGTTACTCGATTGGGTTTCAAGAGACCCAGTACTTC,CASSYSIGFQETQYF,NA,TRBJ2-5,TRBV6-5,many
TGTGCCAGCAGCTTAGCGACCCCCGGGGGCTACTATGGCTACACCTTC,CASSLATPGGYYGYTF,NA,TRBJ1-2,TRBV7-9,many
TGTGCCAGCAGTCTGGGACTAGCGGTAGATACGCAGTATTTT,CASSLGLAVDTQYF,TRBD2,TRBJ2-3,TRBV27,NA
TGTGCCAGCAGGGGCCCAGGGGACGGCTCCTACAATGAGCAGTTCTTC,CASRGPGDGSYNEQFF,NA,TRBJ2-1,TRBV2,NA
TGCAGTGCTAGAGCCCTGCACAGGGGATCTTATGGCTACACCTTC,CSARALHRGSYGYTF,TRBD1,TRBJ1-2,TRBV20-1,NA
TGTGCCAGCAGCTTACTGCTAGCGGGAAAAAAGTTCTTC,CASSLLLAGKKFF,TRBD2,TRBJ2-1,TRBV7-2,few
TGCAGCGTTGAAGGACTAGCGGGAGGTAGCGAGCAGTACTTC,CSVEGLAGGSEQYF,TRBD2,TRBJ2-7,TRBV29-1,few
TGTGCCAGCAGCAAAAGAGGGGAACAGGACGGATTACCAACTAATGAAAAACTGTTTTTT,CASSKRGEQDGLPTNEKLFF,NA,TRBJ1-4,TRBV21-1,few